Listed below are T cell receptor beta chains from one sample, sequenced in a study of OX40 agonist ivuxolimab in advanced cancers. Profiling relied on immunoSEQ multiplex PCR, and the TCRdb table lists in-frame clones only, not all of them. The sample includes about 60,000 clones, about 89% of them seen just once. Sequencing used CD4+ or CD8+ T cells sorted from blood, obtained in a trial of the OX40 agonist ivuxolimab. The origin of the receptors is an adult with an advanced solid tumor such as melanoma, head and neck, liver or kidney cancer. Each CDR3 is given with its conserved first and last residue. Each record gives: V gene, D gene, J gene, clone size, CDR3 DNA, CDR3 protein. The D gene is left open where the match is weak. Rows give clone size only sometimes, using once, few, many, or a class for an expanded clone.

v_call: TRBV5-4; d_call: NA; j_call: TRBJ2-3; clone_size: NA; cdr3_nt: TGTGCCAGCGGACAGCGAGGACGCACAGATACGCAGTATTTT; cdr3_aa: CASGQRGRTDTQYF
v_call: TRBV5-6; d_call: TRBD2; j_call: TRBJ2-6; clone_size: NA; cdr3_nt: TGTGCCAGCGGCTTAGCGGGAGTTGGGGCCAACGTCCTGACTTTC; cdr3_aa: CASGLAGVGANVLTF
v_call: TRBV29-1; d_call: TRBD1; j_call: TRBJ1-2; clone_size: NA; cdr3_nt: TGCAGCGTTGATGAGGGGGCTTTAGGCGATGGCTACACCTTC; cdr3_aa: CSVDEGALGDGYTF
v_call: TRBV7-6; d_call: TRBD1; j_call: TRBJ1-1; clone_size: NA; cdr3_nt: TGTGCCAGCAGCTCGGGACAGATGAACACTGAAGCTTTCTTT; cdr3_aa: CASSSGQMNTEAFF
v_call: TRBV27; d_call: NA; j_call: TRBJ1-1; clone_size: NA; cdr3_nt: TGTGCCAGCAGGCAGATTAACACTGAAGCTTTCTTT; cdr3_aa: CASRQINTEAFF
v_call: TRBV7-2; d_call: NA; j_call: TRBJ2-7; clone_size: NA; cdr3_nt: TGTGCCAGCAGCTTAAACCCCCTGGGGATTCGGGCTACCTACGAGCAGTACTTC; cdr3_aa: CASSLNPLGIRATYEQYF
v_call: TRBV4-2; d_call: NA; j_call: TRBJ1-5; clone_size: NA; cdr3_nt: TGTGCCAGCAGCCAAGTAGCAAGAGGGACAAGCAATCAGCCCCAGCATTTT; cdr3_aa: CASSQVARGTSNQPQHF
v_call: TRBV29-1; d_call: TRBD2; j_call: TRBJ2-3; clone_size: NA; cdr3_nt: TGCAGCATACCGACTAGCGGGAGGGATACGCAGTATTTT; cdr3_aa: CSIPTSGRDTQYF
v_call: TRBV5-4; d_call: NA; j_call: TRBJ2-4; clone_size: NA; cdr3_nt: TGTGCCAGCAGCTTGTCCAATGCGGACGGTGAGATTCAGTACTTC; cdr3_aa: CASSLSNADGEIQYF
v_call: TRBV7-6; d_call: TRBD2; j_call: TRBJ2-7; clone_size: NA; cdr3_nt: TGTGCCAGCAGCGTAGCCGTGCGGGGGGGCGAGCAGTACTTC; cdr3_aa: CASSVAVRGGEQYF
v_call: TRBV28; d_call: NA; j_call: TRBJ1-1; clone_size: NA; cdr3_nt: TGTGCCAGCAACGGGGCTGAAGCTTTCTTT; cdr3_aa: CASNGAEAFF
v_call: TRBV6-1; d_call: NA; j_call: TRBJ1-2; clone_size: few; cdr3_nt: TGTGCCAGCAGTGTCACAGGGATTAGTGGCTACACCTTC; cdr3_aa: CASSVTGISGYTF
v_call: TRBV7-6; d_call: TRBD2; j_call: TRBJ2-1; clone_size: NA; cdr3_nt: TGTGCCAGCAGCTTAGCTCAGGGGACTAGCTACAATGAGCAGTTCTTC; cdr3_aa: CASSLAQGTSYNEQFF
v_call: TRBV7-8; d_call: NA; j_call: TRBJ2-7; clone_size: few; cdr3_nt: TGTGCCAGCAGCTTAAATGGAAACGAGCAGTACTTC; cdr3_aa: CASSLNGNEQYF
v_call: TRBV7-2; d_call: NA; j_call: TRBJ2-7; clone_size: NA; cdr3_nt: TGTGCCAGCAGCTTACTGGGCAGCCACTACGAGCAGTACTTC; cdr3_aa: CASSLLGSHYEQYF
v_call: TRBV11-3; d_call: TRBD1; j_call: TRBJ2-3; clone_size: NA; cdr3_nt: TGTGCCAGCAGCTCCGGGACAGGGGATACAGATACGCAGTATTTT; cdr3_aa: CASSSGTGDTDTQYF
v_call: TRBV5-6; d_call: NA; j_call: TRBJ1-2; clone_size: NA; cdr3_nt: TGTGCCAGCAGCCCTGAACCAGGGTATTTGCTTGGCTACACCTTC; cdr3_aa: CASSPEPGYLLGYTF